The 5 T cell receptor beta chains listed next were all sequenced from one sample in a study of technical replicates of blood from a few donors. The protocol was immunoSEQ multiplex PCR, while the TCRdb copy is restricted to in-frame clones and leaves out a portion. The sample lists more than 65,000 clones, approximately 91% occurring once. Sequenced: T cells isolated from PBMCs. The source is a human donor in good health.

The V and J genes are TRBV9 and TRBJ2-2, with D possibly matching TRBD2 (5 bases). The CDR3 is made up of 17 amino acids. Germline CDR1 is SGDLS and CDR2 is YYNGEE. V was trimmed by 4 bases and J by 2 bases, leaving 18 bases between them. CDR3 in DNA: TGTGCCAGCAGCCCCCTCTGGGTGGGAGCCAACACCGGGGAGCTGTTTTTT. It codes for CASSPLWVGANTGELFF.

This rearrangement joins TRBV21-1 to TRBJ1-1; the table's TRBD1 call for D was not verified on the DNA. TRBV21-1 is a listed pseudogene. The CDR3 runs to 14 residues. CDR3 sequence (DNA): TGTGCCAGCAGCAAAGGGGCACAGCACACTGAAGCTTTCTTT. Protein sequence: CASSKGAQHTEAFF.

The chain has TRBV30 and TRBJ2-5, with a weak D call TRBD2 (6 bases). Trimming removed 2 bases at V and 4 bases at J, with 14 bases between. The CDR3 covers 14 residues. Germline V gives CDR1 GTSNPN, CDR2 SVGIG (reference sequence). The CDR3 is CAWSLNSGAETQYF. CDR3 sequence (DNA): TGTGCCTGGAGTTTAAATAGCGGCGCAGAGACCCAGTACTTC. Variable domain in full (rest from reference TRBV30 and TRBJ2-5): SQTIHQWPATLVQPVGSPLSLECTVEGTSNPNLYWYRQAAGRGLQLLFYSVGIGQISSEVPQNLSASRPQDRQFILSSKKLLLSDSGFYLCAWSLNSGAETQYFGPGTRLLVL.

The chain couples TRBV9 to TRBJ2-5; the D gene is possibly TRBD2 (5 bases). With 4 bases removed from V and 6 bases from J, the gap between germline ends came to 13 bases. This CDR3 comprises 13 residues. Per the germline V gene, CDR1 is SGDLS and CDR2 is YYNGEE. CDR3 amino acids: CASSTGLKQTQYF. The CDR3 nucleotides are TGTGCCAGCAGCACTGGACTTAAACAGACCCAGTACTTC.

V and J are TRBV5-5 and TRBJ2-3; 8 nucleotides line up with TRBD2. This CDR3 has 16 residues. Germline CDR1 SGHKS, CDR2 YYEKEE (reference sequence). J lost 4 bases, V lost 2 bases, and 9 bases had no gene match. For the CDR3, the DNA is TGTGCCAGCAGCTTAGACCAGCGGGAGATCCCAGATACGCAGTATTTT. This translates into CASSLDQREIPDTQYF. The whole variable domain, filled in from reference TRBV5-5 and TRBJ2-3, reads DAGVTQSPTHLIKTRGQQVTLRCSPISGHKSVSWYQQVLGQGPQFIFQYYEKEERGRGNFPDRFSARQFPNYSSELNVNALLLGDSALYLCASSLDQREIPDTQYFGPGTRLTVL.